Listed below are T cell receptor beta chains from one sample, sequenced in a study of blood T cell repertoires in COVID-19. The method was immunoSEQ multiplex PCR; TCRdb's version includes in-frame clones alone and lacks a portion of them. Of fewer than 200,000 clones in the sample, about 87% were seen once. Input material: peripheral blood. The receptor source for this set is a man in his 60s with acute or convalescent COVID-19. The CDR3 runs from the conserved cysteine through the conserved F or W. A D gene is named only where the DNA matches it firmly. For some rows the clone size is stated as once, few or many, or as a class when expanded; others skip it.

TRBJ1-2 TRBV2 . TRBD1 TGTGCCAGCAGTGAAGCACCAGGGGGGAACTATGGCTACACCTTC CASSEAPGGNYGYTF
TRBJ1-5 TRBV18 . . TGTGCCAGCTCACGGATCCCCAGGGCCAATCAGCCCCAGCATTTT CASSRIPRANQPQHF
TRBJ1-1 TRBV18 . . TGTGCCAGCTCTACCAGTCCAGGATCTTACACTGAAGCTTTCTTT CASSTSPGSYTEAFF
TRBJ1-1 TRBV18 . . TGTGCCAGCTCACCTGGAGCCGACACTGAAGCTTTCTTT CASSPGADTEAFF
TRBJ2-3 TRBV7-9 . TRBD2 TGTGCCAGCAGCTTAGACCTAGCGGGGGGGGATACGCAGTATTTT CASSLDLAGGDTQYF
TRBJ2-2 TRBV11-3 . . TGTGCCAGCAGCTTAGAGTTCGGACAGATCAAAACCGGGGAGCTGTTTTTT CASSLEFGQIKTGELFF
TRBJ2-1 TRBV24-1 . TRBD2 TGTGCCACCAGTGATTTTGGGGCTAGCGGGAGAAGTGAGCAGTTCTTC CATSDFGASGRSEQFF
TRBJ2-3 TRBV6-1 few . TGTGCCAGCAGTGGGGGGACAACCCGGCTCAAGGGCCCAGATACGCAGTATTTT CASSGGTTRLKGPDTQYF
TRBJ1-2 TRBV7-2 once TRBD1 TGTGCCAGCAGCCAGACAGGGGTTAGTGGCTACACCTTC CASSQTGVSGYTF
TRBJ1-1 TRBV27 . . TGTGCCAGCAGTCCCCGGGATATGAGGACTGAAGCTTTCTTT CASSPRDMRTEAFF
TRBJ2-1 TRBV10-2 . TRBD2 TGCGCCAGCGACCCTAGCGGGTCTAGGTACAATGAGCAGTTCTTC CASDPSGSRYNEQFF
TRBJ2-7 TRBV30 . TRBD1 TGTGCCTGGAGCGCGGGACAGGTCTACGAGCAGTACTTC CAWSAGQVYEQYF
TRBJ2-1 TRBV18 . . TGTGCCAGCTCACCACCGGTGGGGACTCCTACCTACAATGAGCAGTTCTTC CASSPPVGTPTYNEQFF
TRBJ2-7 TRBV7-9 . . TGTGCCAGCAGCTCCCTGGGCCAGGGGGGATCCTACGAGCAGTACTTC CASSSLGQGGSYEQYF
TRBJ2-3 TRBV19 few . TGTGCCAGTACCGTAGCTACTAGCACAGATACGCAGTATTTT CASTVATSTDTQYF
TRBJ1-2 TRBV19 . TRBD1 TGTGCCAGTAGACCCGGGACAGACTATGGCTACACCTTC CASRPGTDYGYTF
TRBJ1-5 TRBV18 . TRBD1 TGTGCCAGCTCACCGGGGACAGGGGAGACTCAGCCCCAGCATTTT CASSPGTGETQPQHF
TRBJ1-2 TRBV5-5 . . TGTGCCAGCAGAATACCGGGGGGCAGAAACTATGGCTACACCTTC CASRIPGGRNYGYTF
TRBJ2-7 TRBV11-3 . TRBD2 TGTGCCAGCCGCTCTAGCGGGAGTTACGAGCAGTACTTC CASRSSGSYEQYF
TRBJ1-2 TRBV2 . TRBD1 TGTGCCAGCAAACTACTACAGGGGGCCTACTATGGCTACACCTTC CASKLLQGAYYGYTF
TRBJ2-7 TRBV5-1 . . TGCGCCAGCAGCTTACCCCAGGTACCGGGACTTGTGACCTACGAGCAGTACTTC CASSLPQVPGLVTYEQYF
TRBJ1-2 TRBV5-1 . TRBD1 TGCGCCAGCAGCCTGTTTGGGACAGGGGCTTTCTACACCTTC CASSLFGTGAFYTF
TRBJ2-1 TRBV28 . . TGTGCCAGCAGTCGAGACAGACACAATGAGCAGTTCTTC CASSRDRHNEQFF
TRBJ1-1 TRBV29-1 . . TGCAGCTCTGCCTTAGCCAGCACTGAAGCTTTCTTT CSSALASTEAFF
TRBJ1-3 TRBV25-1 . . TGTGCCAGCAGTGGAGGGGGAAACACCATATATTTT CASSGGGNTIYF
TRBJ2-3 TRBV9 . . TGTGCCAGCAGCCCGGGGAGGATCACAGATACGCAGTATTTT CASSPGRITDTQYF
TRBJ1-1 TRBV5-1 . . TGCGCCAGCAGCTTGGTCGGCGTCGAGGGCACTGAAGCTTTCTTT CASSLVGVEGTEAFF
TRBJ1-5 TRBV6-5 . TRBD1 TGTGCCAGCAGTCGCAGGGGGCCTCAGCCCCAGCATTTT CASSRRGPQPQHF
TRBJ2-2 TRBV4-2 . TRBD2 TGTGCCAGCAGCCAAGATAGCGGGGGGGAGGTCGGGGAGCTGTTTTTT CASSQDSGGEVGELFF
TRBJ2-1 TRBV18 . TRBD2 TGTGCCAGCTCACCAAACAGCGGGAGGGCCTTAAATGAGCAGTTCTTC CASSPNSGRALNEQFF
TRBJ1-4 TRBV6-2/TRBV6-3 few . TGTGCCAGCAGTTACGCCGGGTCCGAGGGTGAAAAACTGTTTTTT CASSYAGSEGEKLFF
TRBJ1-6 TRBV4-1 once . TGCGCCAGCAGCCAAGGAGGGTTCAGTTCACCCCTCCACTTT CASSQGGFSSPLHF
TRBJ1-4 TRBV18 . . TGTGCCAGCTCACCAACAGGGAGTGAAAAACTGTTTTTT CASSPTGSEKLFF
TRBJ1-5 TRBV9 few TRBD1 TGTGCCAGCAGCGGCCGGGACAGGAATCAGCCCCAGCATTTT CASSGRDRNQPQHF
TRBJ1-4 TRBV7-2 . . TGTGCCAGCAGCAGACTACAGGGAGCTAATGAAAAACTGTTTTTT CASSRLQGANEKLFF
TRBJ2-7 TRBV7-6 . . TGTGCCAGCAGCTCTCGGGAGTCGGTATACGAGCAGTACTTC CASSSRESVYEQYF
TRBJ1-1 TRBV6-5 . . TGTGCCAGCAGTTACTCACAGGTTGTGAACACTGAAGCTTTCTTT CASSYSQVVNTEAFF
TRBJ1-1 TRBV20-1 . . TGCAGTGCTAGTAAAGGGGCTACTGAAGCTTTCTTT CSASKGATEAFF
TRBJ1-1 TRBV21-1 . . TGTGCCAGCAGCAAAGGTAGGCGGGACACTGAAGCTTTCTTT CASSKGRRDTEAFF
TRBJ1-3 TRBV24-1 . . TGTGCCACCAGTGACAGCGCCGTGGACACCATATATTTT CATSDSAVDTIYF
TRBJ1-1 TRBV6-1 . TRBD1 TGTGCCAGCAGTGAAGCGGTAGGGACAGGGACTGAAGCTTTCTTT CASSEAVGTGTEAFF
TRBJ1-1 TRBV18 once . TGTGCCAGCTCAACATCTCCGGACAGGAACACTGAAGCTTTCTTT CASSTSPDRNTEAFF
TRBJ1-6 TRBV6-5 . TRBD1 TGTGCCAGCAGGGAGACAGGGGGGAATTCACCCCTCCACTTT CASRETGGNSPLHF
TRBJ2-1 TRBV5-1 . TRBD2 TGCGCCAGCAGTCCCCTTTCACAACTAGCGGGAAACGCACAGGAGCAGTTCTTC CASSPLSQLAGNAQEQFF
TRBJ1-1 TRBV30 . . TGTGCCTGGGGGAGGGGACCTGAAGCTTTCTTT CAWGRGPEAFF
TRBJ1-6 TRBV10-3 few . TGTGCCATCAGTGAGACCTCCGGGACCCGGGGGTCACCCCTCCACTTT CAISETSGTRGSPLHF
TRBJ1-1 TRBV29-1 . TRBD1 TGCAGCGTTGCCCGACAGGGAAAGAACACTGAAGCTTTCTTT CSVARQGKNTEAFF
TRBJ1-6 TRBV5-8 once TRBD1 TGTGCCAGCAGGCTGACAGGGACTTCACCCCTCCACTTT CASRLTGTSPLHF
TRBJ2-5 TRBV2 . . TGTGCCAGCAGTGAAGTCGGGTCACTAGCAGGAGCGCCCCAGTACTTC CASSEVGSLAGAPQYF
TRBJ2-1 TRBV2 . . TGTGCCAGCAGTGAGGAGACTGGCAATGAGCAGTTCTTC CASSEETGNEQFF